This T cell receptor beta chain was captured by sequencing in a study of regulatory T cells in long-lasting Graves disease. In building TCR beta libraries, iRepertoire HTBI primers were used together with Arm-PCR of CDR3 regions. TCRdb passed the multiplex PCR reads through MiXCR, listing each CDR3 protein once. The table records roughly 560,000 distinct CDR3 sequences, about 16% of them present only once. The time point denotes: newly diagnosed GD, antithyroid drugs for less than 3 months. With RNA extracted from PBMCs as input, the TCR library was made. In its sample, this clonotype was seen many times. Germline loops: CDR1 MDHEN, CDR2 SYDVKM. V shed 5 bases and J 9 bases; nucleotides not matched to a gene: 8. The length of the CDR3 is 15 residues. These data also formed part of another study, on T cells in Graves' hyperthyroidism and ophthalmopathy. As that report states: Using 13 V-J features, a model discriminated ophthalmopathy from stable hyperthyroidism.

This sequence was found in a woman aged 40 to 65 with Graves disease. Sequenced material: peripheral blood mononuclear cells (PBMCs), taken at new diagnosis, from a patient treated with antithyroid drugs. The chain couples TRBV28 to TRBJ2-1; 12 bases line up with TRBD2. The CDR3: CASSTLAGGLGEQFF. CDR3 in DNA: TGTGCCAGCAGTACCCTAGCGGGGGGGCTAGGTGAGCAGTTCTTC. The full variable domain, rest sourced from reference TRBV28 and TRBJ2-1, is DVKVTQSSRYLVKRTGEKVFLECVQDMDHENMFWYRQDPGLGLRLIYFSYDVKMKEKGDIPEGYSVSREKKERFSLILESASTNQTSMYLCASSTLAGGLGEQFFGPGTRLTVL.